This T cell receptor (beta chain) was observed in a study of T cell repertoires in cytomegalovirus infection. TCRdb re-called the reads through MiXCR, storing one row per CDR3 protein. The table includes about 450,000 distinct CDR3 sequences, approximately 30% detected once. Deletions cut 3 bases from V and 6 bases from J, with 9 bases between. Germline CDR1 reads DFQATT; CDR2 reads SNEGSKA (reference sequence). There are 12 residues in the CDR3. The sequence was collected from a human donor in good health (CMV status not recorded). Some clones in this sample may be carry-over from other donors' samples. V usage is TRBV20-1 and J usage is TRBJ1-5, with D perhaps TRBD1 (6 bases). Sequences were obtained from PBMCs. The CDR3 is CSASTGFQPQHF. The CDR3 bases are TGCAGTGCTAGTACAGGGTTTCAGCCCCAGCATTTT.